The rows below give T cell receptor beta chains drawn from one sample of a study of graft-versus-host responses after intestinal transplantation. The protocol was immunoSEQ multiplex PCR, while the TCRdb copy is restricted to in-frame clones and leaves out a portion. The table has 65,000 to 90,000 clones, roughly 90% seen once; the top ten hold 7% to 8.5%. The antigens of these receptors remain unknown. The sequencing here drew on unstimulated CD8+ T cells sorted from spleen or lymph node cells, taken before transplant. These receptors all stem from a human donor who was the organ donor for an intestinal transplant. The conserved cysteine and the conserved F or W are not part of the CDR3 here. The order of the fields is V gene, J gene, CDR3 length, CDR3 protein.

>TRBV7-9|TRBJ1-2|12
ASSPSADPYGYT
>TRBV27|TRBJ1-1|11
ASSFGANTEAF
>TRBV5-5|TRBJ2-7|14
ASSSGRMGLSYEQY
>TRBV21-1|TRBJ2-1|14
ASIDGVDPNYNEQF
>TRBV6-4|TRBJ2-3|14
ASSEWASGNTDTQY
>TRBV20-1|TRBJ2-1|9
SAFRGREQF
>TRBV2|TRBJ2-7|9
ASSEDNEQY
>TRBV7-7|TRBJ2-1|13
ASSLRGAGSDEQF
>TRBV5-1|TRBJ1-1|11
ASSYGQGDEAF
>TRBV7-2|TRBJ1-5|11
ASSLEGTQPQH
>TRBV7-9|TRBJ1-2|11
ASSYGDFYGYT
>TRBV19|TRBJ1-2|12
ASRLTGAYYGYT
>TRBV19|TRBJ2-5|13
ASSSTGVSQETQY
>TRBV25-1|TRBJ1-3|12
ASSEPGSGNTIY
>TRBV7-2|TRBJ2-7|12
ASSLGGGSYEQY
>TRBV5-4|TRBJ2-1|13
ASSPPGSTYNEQF
>TRBV4-1|TRBJ2-3|15
ASSQDSEREELDTQY
>TRBV13|TRBJ1-2|15
ASSSIRDSEANYGYT
>TRBV7-6|TRBJ2-5|13
ASSLAGVAQETQY
>TRBV27|TRBJ2-7|11
ASSLNRGYEQY
>TRBV4-1|TRBJ2-3|10
ASSQDGARQY
>TRBV6-5|TRBJ2-3|13
ASSYYQRSTDTQY
>TRBV5-4|TRBJ1-2|12
ASSLGQSSNGYT
>TRBV7-9|TRBJ2-5|15
ASSLQGHSHVQETQY
>TRBV11-2|TRBJ2-7|12
ASRYSGQDYEQY
>TRBV14|TRBJ2-7|15
ASSQVLAEGLIYEQY
>TRBV6-1|TRBJ1-4|9
ASRRGEKLF
>TRBV7-2|TRBJ2-7|14
ASKLLTEPRSYEQY
>TRBV21-1|TRBJ1-2|18
ASSKGEGPRFLWLHLRST
>TRBV25-1|TRBJ2-5|13
ASSEYGEMGETQY
>TRBV30|TRBJ1-1|11
AWKARQKTEAF
>TRBV5-6|TRBJ1-5|15
ASSFWAGTGRNQPQH
>TRBV10-3|TRBJ2-1|12
AMGGPGSYNEQF